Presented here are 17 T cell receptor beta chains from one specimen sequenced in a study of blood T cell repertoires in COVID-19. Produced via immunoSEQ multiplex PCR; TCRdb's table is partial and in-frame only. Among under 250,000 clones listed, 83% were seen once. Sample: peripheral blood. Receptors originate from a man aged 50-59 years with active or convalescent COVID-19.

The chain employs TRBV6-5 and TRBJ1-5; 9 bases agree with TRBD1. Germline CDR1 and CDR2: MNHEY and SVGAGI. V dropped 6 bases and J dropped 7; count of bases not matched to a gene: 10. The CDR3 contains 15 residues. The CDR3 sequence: CASRRRQGGHQPQHF. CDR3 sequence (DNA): TGTGCCAGCAGGCGCCGACAGGGGGGGCACCAGCCCCAGCATTTT.

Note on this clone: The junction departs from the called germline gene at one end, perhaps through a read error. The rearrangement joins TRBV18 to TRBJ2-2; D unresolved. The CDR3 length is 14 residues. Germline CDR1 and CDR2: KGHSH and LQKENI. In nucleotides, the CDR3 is TGTGCCAGCTCCTCATCCACAGCCGGTCCGTTGCAAGTTTTT. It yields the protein CASSSSTAGPLQVF.

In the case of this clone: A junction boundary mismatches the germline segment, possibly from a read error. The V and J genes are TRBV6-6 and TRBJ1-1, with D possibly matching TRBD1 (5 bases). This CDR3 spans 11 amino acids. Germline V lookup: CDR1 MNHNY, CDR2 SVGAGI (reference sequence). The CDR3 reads CTSRTGSEAFF. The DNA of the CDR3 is TGTACCAGCAGAACAGGTTCCGAAGCTTTCTTT.

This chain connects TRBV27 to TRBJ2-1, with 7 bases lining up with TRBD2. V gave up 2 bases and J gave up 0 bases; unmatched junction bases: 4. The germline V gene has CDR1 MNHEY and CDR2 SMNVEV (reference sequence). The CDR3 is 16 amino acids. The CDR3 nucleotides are TGTGCCAGCAGTTTAATCCCTAGCGGCTCCTACAATGAGCAGTTCTTC. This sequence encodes CASSLIPSGSYNEQFF.

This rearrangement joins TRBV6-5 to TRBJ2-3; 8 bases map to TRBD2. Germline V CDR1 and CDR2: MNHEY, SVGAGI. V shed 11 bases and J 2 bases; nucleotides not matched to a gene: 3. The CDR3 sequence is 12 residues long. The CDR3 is CAARGDTDTQYF. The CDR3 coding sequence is TGTGCCGCGCGGGGGGACACAGATACGCAGTATTTT.

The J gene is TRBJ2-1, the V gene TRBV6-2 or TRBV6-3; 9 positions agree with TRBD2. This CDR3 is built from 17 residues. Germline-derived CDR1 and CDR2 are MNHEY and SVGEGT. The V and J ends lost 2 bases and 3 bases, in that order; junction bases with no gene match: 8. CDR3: CASSYSPAGGLYNEQFF. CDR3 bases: TGTGCCAGCAGTTACAGTCCAGCGGGGGGCCTCTACAATGAGCAGTTCTTC.

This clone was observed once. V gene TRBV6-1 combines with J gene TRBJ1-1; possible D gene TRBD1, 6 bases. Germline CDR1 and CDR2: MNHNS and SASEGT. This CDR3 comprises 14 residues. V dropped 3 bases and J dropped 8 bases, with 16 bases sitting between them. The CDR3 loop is CASSEGTPPGEAFF. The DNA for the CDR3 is TGTGCCAGCAGTGAGGGGACACCCCCTGGGGAAGCTTTCTTT.

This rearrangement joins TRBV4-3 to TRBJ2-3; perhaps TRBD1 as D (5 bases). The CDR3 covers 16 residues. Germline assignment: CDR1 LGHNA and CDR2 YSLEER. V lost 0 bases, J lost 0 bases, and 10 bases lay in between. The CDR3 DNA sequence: TGCGCCAGCAGCCAAGACAGGGTAATCAGCACAGATACGCAGTATTTT. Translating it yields CASSQDRVISTDTQYF.

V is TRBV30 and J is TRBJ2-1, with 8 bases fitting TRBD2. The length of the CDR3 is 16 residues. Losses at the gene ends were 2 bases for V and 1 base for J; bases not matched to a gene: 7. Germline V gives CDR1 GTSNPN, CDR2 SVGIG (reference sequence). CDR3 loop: CAWSRLGLGSYNEQFF. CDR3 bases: TGTGCCTGGAGTAGGTTGGGACTAGGATCCTACAATGAGCAGTTCTTC.

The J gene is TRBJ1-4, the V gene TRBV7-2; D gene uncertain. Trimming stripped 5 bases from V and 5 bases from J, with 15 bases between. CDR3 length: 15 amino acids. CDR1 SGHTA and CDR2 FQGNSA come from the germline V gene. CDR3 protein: CASSPTSGINEKLFF. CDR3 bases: TGTGCCAGCAGCCCAACCAGCGGTATAAATGAAAAACTGTTTTTT.

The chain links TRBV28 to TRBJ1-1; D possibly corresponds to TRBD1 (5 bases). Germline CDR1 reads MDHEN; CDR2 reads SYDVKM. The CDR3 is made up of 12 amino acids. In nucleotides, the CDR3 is TGTGCGGTGGGGGGATCGAACACTGAAGCTTTCTTT. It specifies CAVGGSNTEAFF.

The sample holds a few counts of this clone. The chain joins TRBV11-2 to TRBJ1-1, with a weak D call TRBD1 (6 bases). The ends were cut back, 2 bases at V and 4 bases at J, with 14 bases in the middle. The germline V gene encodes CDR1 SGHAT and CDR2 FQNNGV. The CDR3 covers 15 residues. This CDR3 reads CASSLRQEYITEAFF. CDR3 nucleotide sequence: TGTGCCAGCAGCTTACGACAGGAATACATCACTGAAGCTTTCTTT.

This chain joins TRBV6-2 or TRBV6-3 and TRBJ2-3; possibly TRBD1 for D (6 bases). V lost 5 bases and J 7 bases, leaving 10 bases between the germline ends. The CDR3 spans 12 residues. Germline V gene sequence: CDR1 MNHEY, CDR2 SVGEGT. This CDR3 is CASSQQGNTQYF. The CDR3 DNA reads TGTGCCAGCAGTCAACAGGGAAATACGCAGTATTTT.

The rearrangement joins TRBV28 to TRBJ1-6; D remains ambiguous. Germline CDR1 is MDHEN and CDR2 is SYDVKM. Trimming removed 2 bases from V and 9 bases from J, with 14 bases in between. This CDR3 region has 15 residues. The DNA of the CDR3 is TGTGCCAGCAGTTTACGGGGTTCTTTCCTTTCACCCCTCCACTTT. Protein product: CASSLRGSFLSPLHF.

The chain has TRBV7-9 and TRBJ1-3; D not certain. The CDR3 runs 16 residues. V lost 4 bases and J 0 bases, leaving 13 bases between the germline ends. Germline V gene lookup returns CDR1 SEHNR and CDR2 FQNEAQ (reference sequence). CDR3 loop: CASSSWASSSGNTIYF. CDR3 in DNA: TGTGCCAGCAGCTCCTGGGCCTCGAGCTCTGGAAACACCATATATTTT.

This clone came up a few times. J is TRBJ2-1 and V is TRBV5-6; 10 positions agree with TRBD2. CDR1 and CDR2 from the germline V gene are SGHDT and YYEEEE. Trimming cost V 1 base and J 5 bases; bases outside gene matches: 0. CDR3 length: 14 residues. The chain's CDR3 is CASSLTSGDNEQFF. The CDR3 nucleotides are TGTGCCAGCAGCTTGACTAGCGGGGACAATGAGCAGTTCTTC.

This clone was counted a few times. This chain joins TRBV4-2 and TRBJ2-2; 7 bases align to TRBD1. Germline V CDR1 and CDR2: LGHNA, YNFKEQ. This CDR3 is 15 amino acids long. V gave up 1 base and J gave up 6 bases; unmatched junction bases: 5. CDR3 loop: CASSQVGQGAGELFF. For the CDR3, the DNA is TGTGCCAGCAGCCAAGTTGGGCAGGGGGCCGGGGAGCTGTTTTTT.